The present TCR beta chain was sequenced within a study of blood T cell repertoires in COVID-19. Study background: PBMCs, B-cell-depleted T cells, or T cells were the source of the cDNA or gDNA that made up the material.

Original methodology: Researchers report that nucleated cell counts were estimated from reference gene primer amplification. TCRdb's table, derived via immunoSEQ multiplex PCR, lists solely in-frame clones and lacks some. V, J and clone size are those of that table, while D and trimming were read from the DNA. The sample has about 210,000 clones; around 91% are singletons. V trimming: 4 bases; J trimming: 9 bases; junction bases outside the gene matches: 11. Germline loops: CDR1 MGHRA, CDR2 YSYEKL. The CDR3 extends over 16 amino acids. The chain has TRBV4-1 and TRBJ1-6, with 8 bases aligning to TRBD1. The specimen was peripheral blood. This clonotype originated in a middle-aged woman with acute or convalescent COVID-19. CDR3 region: CASSPAEGQVLSPLHF. The CDR3 DNA reads TGCGCCAGCAGCCCCGCTGAGGGACAGGTGCTTTCACCCCTCCACTTT.